The rows below give T cell receptor beta chains drawn from one sample of a study of CD8+ T cells in alopecia areata. Method: immunoSEQ multiplex PCR; TCRdb's copy keeps in-frame clones and lacks some. The data contain 110,000 or so clones, less than 70% of them singletons. The input for sequencing was CD4+ T cells sorted from blood, taken at week 24, from a patient treated with tofacitinib. The origin of the receptors is a human donor with alopecia areata. Each CDR3 is given with its conserved first and last residue. Each record gives: J gene, D gene, V gene, clone size, CDR3 protein, CDR3 DNA. A D gene is named only where the DNA matches it firmly. Not all rows give a size; the values are once, few, many and, for expanded clones, a class.

j_gene: TRBJ2-1; d_gene: TRBD2; v_gene: TRBV5-1; abundance: NA; CDR3aa: CASTQRTSGVRSSYNEQFF; CDR3nt: TGCGCCAGCACGCAACGGACTAGCGGGGTAAGGAGCTCCTACAATGAGCAGTTCTTC
j_gene: TRBJ2-7; d_gene: NA; v_gene: TRBV5-1; abundance: NA; CDR3aa: CASSLGVGDPSYEQYF; CDR3nt: TGCGCCAGCAGCTTGGGGGTCGGGGACCCCTCCTACGAGCAGTACTTC
j_gene: TRBJ2-1; d_gene: TRBD2; v_gene: TRBV5-1; abundance: NA; CDR3aa: CASSPKTSGGLSSYNEQFF; CDR3nt: TGCGCCAGCAGCCCCAAGACTAGCGGGGGATTAAGCTCCTACAATGAGCAGTTCTTC
j_gene: TRBJ1-2; d_gene: NA; v_gene: TRBV14; abundance: NA; CDR3aa: CASSQDRGYGYTF; CDR3nt: TGTGCCAGCAGCCAAGATCGCGGCTATGGCTACACCTTC
j_gene: TRBJ1-6; d_gene: NA; v_gene: TRBV18; abundance: NA; CDR3aa: CASSPPGQRNSPLHF; CDR3nt: TGTGCCAGCTCACCGCCTGGACAGCGCAATTCACCCCTCCACTTT
j_gene: TRBJ2-4; d_gene: NA; v_gene: TRBV7-2; abundance: few; CDR3aa: CASSFREVAKNIQYF; CDR3nt: TGTGCCAGCAGCTTCAGGGAAGTAGCCAAAAACATTCAGTACTTC
j_gene: TRBJ2-3; d_gene: TRBD2; v_gene: TRBV5-4; abundance: few; CDR3aa: CASSPRTSHLFDTQYF; CDR3nt: TGTGCCAGCAGCCCCCGGACTAGCCATTTATTTGATACGCAGTATTTT
j_gene: TRBJ1-2; d_gene: NA; v_gene: TRBV7-2; abundance: NA; CDR3aa: CASSLALSAYTF; CDR3nt: TGTGCCAGCAGCTTAGCTTTGTCGGCCTACACCTTC
j_gene: TRBJ2-3; d_gene: NA; v_gene: TRBV10-3; abundance: NA; CDR3aa: CAISERGGSDTQYF; CDR3nt: TGTGCCATCAGTGAAAGGGGGGGTTCAGATACGCAGTATTTT
j_gene: TRBJ2-2; d_gene: NA; v_gene: TRBV5-4; abundance: NA; CDR3aa: CASSSVVGTDTGELFF; CDR3nt: TGTGCCAGCAGCTCTGTTGTGGGGACGGACACCGGGGAGCTGTTTTTT
j_gene: TRBJ2-1; d_gene: TRBD2; v_gene: TRBV19; abundance: NA; CDR3aa: CASSMGLAGNGYNEQFF; CDR3nt: TGTGCCAGTAGTATGGGACTAGCGGGGAACGGCTACAATGAGCAGTTCTTC
j_gene: TRBJ2-3; d_gene: NA; v_gene: TRBV6-5; abundance: NA; CDR3aa: CASTQGGRTDTQYF; CDR3nt: TGTGCCAGCACTCAGGGGGGGCGCACAGATACGCAGTATTTT
j_gene: TRBJ2-2; d_gene: NA; v_gene: TRBV4-2; abundance: NA; CDR3aa: CASSQQARTNTGELFF; CDR3nt: TGTGCCAGCAGCCAGCAAGCTCGAACGAACACCGGGGAGCTGTTTTTT
j_gene: TRBJ2-7; d_gene: TRBD1; v_gene: TRBV18; abundance: few; CDR3aa: CASTSDRASYEQYF; CDR3nt: TGTGCCAGCACATCCGACAGGGCCTCCTACGAGCAGTACTTC
j_gene: TRBJ2-2; d_gene: NA; v_gene: TRBV5-6; abundance: NA; CDR3aa: CASSPRPGATGELFF; CDR3nt: TGTGCCAGCAGTCCACGGCCGGGGGCCACCGGGGAGCTGTTTTTT
j_gene: TRBJ1-1; d_gene: TRBD1; v_gene: TRBV2; abundance: few; CDR3aa: CASSGQGATEAFF; CDR3nt: TGTGCCAGCAGTGGACAGGGGGCAACTGAAGCTTTCTTT
j_gene: TRBJ1-1; d_gene: NA; v_gene: TRBV29-1; abundance: NA; CDR3aa: CSVAPGKGMNTEAFF; CDR3nt: TGCAGCGTCGCACCGGGAAAGGGAATGAACACTGAAGCTTTCTTT
j_gene: TRBJ2-5; d_gene: TRBD2; v_gene: TRBV30; abundance: NA; CDR3aa: CASRLAGRETQYF; CDR3nt: TGTGCCTCGAGGCTAGCGGGGAGGGAGACCCAGTACTTC
j_gene: TRBJ2-1; d_gene: NA; v_gene: TRBV7-9; abundance: NA; CDR3aa: CASSLPAGIGNEQFF; CDR3nt: TGTGCCAGCAGCTTACCGGCAGGGATTGGCAATGAGCAGTTCTTC
j_gene: TRBJ2-7; d_gene: NA; v_gene: TRBV29-1; abundance: few; CDR3aa: CSASRDTEQYF; CDR3nt: TGCAGCGCGTCCCGGGACACGGAGCAGTACTTC
j_gene: TRBJ1-5; d_gene: NA; v_gene: TRBV5-6; abundance: few; CDR3aa: CASSLGSRARQPQHF; CDR3nt: TGTGCCAGCAGCTTGGGGTCCAGGGCGAGGCAGCCCCAGCATTTT
j_gene: TRBJ1-5; d_gene: NA; v_gene: TRBV29-1; abundance: NA; CDR3aa: CSVEVGGNQPQHF; CDR3nt: TGCAGCGTTGAAGTAGGCGGCAATCAGCCCCAGCATTTT
j_gene: TRBJ1-5; d_gene: NA; v_gene: TRBV30; abundance: once; CDR3aa: CAWSSGSGNQPQHF; CDR3nt: TGTGCCTGGAGTTCTGGGTCCGGCAATCAGCCCCAGCATTTT
j_gene: TRBJ1-4; d_gene: TRBD1; v_gene: TRBV29-1; abundance: NA; CDR3aa: CSVEDLRQGAEKLFF; CDR3nt: TGCAGCGTTGAAGATCTCCGACAGGGGGCTGAAAAACTGTTTTTT